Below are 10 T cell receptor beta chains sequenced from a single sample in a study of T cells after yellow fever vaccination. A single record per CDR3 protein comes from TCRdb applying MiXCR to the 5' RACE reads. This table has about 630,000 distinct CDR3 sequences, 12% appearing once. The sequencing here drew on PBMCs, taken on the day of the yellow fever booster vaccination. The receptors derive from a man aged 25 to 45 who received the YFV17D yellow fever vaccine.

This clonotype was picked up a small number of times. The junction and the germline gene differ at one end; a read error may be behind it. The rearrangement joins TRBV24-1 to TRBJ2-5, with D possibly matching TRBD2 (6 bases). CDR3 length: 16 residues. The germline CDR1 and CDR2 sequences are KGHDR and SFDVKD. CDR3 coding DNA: TGTGCCACCGGTGACCCCAGTCCAGGGACTGTAGAGACCCAGTACTTC. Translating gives CATGDPSPGTVETQYF.

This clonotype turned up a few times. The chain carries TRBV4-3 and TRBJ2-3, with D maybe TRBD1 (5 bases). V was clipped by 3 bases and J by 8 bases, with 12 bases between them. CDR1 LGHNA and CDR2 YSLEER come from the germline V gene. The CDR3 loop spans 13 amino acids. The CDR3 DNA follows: TGCGCCAGCAGCCAGCAACAGGAAACTACGCAGTATTTT. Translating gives CASSQQQETTQYF.

In DNA, the CDR3 is TGTGCCAGCAGCCCACAGGCCCTGCGAACTGAAGCTTTCTTT. It yields the protein CASSPQALRTEAFF. V gene TRBV11-2 combines with J gene TRBJ1-1, with D tentatively TRBD1 (5 bases). The CDR3 contains 14 residues. Germline CDR1 SGHAT, CDR2 FQNNGV. V was pared by 5 bases and J by 5 bases, with 15 bases between.

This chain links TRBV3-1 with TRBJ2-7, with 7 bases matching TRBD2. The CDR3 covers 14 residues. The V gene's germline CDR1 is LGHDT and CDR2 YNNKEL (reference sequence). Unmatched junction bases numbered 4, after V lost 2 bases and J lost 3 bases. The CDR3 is CASSQSGAYYEQYF. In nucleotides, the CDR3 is TGTGCCAGCAGCCAAAGCGGGGCCTACTACGAGCAGTACTTC.

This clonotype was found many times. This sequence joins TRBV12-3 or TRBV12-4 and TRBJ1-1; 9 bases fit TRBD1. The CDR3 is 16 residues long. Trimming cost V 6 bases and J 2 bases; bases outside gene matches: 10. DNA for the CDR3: TGTGCCAGCAGGTATCACAGGGGGCAAGGAAACACTGAAGCTTTCTTT. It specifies CASRYHRGQGNTEAFF.

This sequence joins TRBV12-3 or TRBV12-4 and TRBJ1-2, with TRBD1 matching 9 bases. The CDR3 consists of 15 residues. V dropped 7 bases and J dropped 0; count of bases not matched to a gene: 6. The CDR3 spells CASTPGQGTNYGYTF. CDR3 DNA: TGTGCCAGCACCCCCGGACAGGGGACTAACTATGGCTACACCTTC.

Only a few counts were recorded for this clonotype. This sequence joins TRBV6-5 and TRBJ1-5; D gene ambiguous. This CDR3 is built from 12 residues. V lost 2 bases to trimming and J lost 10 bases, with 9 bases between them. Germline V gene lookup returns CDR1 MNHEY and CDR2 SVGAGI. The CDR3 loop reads CASSYPTGPQHF. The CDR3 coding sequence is TGTGCCAGCAGTTACCCAACTGGACCCCAGCATTTT.

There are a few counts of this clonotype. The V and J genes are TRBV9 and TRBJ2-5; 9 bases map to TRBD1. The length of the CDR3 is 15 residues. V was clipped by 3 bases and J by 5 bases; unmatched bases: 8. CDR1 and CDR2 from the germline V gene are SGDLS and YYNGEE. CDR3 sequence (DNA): TGTGCCAGCAGCGCGACACTGGACAGGGGTGAGACCCAGTACTTC. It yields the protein CASSATLDRGETQYF.

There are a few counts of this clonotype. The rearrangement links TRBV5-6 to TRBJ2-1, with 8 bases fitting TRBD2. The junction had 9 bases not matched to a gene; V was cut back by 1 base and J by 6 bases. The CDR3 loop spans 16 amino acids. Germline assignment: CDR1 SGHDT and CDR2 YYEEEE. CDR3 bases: TGTGCCAGCAGCTTGAAGGTAGCTAGCGGGTTCAATGAGCAGTTCTTC. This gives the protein CASSLKVASGFNEQFF.

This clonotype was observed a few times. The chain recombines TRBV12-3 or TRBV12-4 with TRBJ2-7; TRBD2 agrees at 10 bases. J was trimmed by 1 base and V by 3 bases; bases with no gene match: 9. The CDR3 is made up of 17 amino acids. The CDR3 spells CASSFLILAGDSYEQYF. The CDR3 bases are TGTGCCAGCAGTTTCCTCATCCTAGCGGGAGATTCCTACGAGCAGTACTTC.